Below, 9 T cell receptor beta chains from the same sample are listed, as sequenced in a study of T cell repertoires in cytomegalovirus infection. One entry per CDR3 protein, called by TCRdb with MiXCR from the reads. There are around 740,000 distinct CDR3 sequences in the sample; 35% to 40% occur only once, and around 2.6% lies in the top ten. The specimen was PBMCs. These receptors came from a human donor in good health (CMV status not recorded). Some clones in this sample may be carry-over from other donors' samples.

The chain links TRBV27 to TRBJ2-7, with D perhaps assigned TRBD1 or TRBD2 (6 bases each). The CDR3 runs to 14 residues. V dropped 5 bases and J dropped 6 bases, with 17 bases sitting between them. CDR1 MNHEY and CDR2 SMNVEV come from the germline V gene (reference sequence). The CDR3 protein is CASSPRPGAGEQYF. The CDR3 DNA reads TGTGCCAGCAGTCCACGCCCGGGGGCGGGCGAGCAGTACTTC.

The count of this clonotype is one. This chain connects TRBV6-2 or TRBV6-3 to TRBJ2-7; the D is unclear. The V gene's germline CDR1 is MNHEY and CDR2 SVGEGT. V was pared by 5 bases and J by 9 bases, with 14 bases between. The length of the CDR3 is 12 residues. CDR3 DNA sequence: TGTGCCAGCAGTGCGGACGGCCCCGGGCAGTACTTC. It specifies CASSADGPGQYF.

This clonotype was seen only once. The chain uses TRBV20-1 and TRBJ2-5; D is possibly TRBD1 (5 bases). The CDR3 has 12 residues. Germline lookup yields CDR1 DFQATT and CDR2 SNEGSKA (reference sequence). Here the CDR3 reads CSALGQSETQYF. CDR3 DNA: TGCAGCGCCTTGGGGCAGTCAGAGACCCAGTACTTC.

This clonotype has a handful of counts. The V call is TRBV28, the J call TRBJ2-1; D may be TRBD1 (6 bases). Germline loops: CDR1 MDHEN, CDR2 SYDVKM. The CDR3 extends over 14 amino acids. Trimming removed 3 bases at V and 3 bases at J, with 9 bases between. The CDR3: CASSLDRNYNEQFF. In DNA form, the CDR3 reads TGTGCCAGCAGTTTGGACAGAAACTACAATGAGCAGTTCTTC. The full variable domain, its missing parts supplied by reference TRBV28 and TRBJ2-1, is DVKVTQSSRYLVKRTGEKVFLECVQDMDHENMFWYRQDPGLGLRLIYFSYDVKMKEKGDIPEGYSVSREKKERFSLILESASTNQTSMYLCASSLDRNYNEQFFGPGTRLTVL.

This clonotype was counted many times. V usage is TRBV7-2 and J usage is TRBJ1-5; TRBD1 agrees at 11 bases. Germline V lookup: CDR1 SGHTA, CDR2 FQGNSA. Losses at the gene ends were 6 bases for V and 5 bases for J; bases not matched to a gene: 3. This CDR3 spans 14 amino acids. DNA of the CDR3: TGTGCCAGCAGTAAGGACAGGGGGCATCAGCCCCAGCATTTT. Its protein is CASSKDRGHQPQHF.

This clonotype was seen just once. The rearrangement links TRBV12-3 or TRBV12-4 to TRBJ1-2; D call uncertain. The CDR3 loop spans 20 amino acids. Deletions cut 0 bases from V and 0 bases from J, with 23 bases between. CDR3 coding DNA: TGTGCCAGCAGTTTAGCTGCGGACGGCGAGGACTTCTACCCTAACTATGGCTACACCTTC. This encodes CASSLAADGEDFYPNYGYTF.

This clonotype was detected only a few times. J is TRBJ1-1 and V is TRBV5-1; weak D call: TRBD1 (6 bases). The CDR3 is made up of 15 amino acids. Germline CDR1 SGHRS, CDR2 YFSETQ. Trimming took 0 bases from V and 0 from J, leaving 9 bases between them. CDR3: CASSLGQVMNTEAFF. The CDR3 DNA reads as TGCGCCAGCAGCTTGGGACAGGTTATGAACACTGAAGCTTTCTTT.

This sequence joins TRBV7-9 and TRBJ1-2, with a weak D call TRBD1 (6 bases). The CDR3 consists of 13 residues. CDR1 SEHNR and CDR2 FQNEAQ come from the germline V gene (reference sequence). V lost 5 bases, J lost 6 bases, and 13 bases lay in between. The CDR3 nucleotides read TGTGCCAGCAGCCCGACAGGATTTCATGGCTACACCTTC. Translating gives CASSPTGFHGYTF.

The CDR3 loop is CASYHRAGLTYGYTF. CDR3 bases: TGTGCCAGCTATCATAGGGCAGGGCTTACTTATGGCTACACCTTC. The chain couples TRBV12-3 or TRBV12-4 to TRBJ1-2; TRBD1 might be the D (5 bases). This CDR3 is built from 15 residues. Trimming stripped 8 bases from V and 5 bases from J, with 21 bases between.